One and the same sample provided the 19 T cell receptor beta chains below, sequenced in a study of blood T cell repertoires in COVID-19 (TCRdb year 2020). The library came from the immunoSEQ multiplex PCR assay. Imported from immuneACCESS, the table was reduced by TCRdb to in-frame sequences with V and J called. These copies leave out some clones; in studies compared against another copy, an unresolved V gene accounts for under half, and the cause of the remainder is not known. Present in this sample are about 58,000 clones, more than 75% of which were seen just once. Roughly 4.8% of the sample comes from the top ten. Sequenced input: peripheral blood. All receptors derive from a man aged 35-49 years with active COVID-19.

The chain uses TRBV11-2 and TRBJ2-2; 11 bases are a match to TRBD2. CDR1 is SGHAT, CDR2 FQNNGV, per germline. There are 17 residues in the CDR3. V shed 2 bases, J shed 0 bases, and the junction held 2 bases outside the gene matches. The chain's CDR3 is CASSLLAGGANTGELFF. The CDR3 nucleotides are TGTGCCAGCAGCTTACTAGCGGGAGGCGCGAACACCGGGGAGCTGTTTTTT.

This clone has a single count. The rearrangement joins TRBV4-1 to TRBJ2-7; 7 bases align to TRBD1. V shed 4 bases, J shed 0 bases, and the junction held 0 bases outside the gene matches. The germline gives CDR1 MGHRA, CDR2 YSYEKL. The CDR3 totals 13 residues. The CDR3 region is CASSRDSSYEQYF. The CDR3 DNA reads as TGCGCCAGCAGCCGGGACAGCTCCTACGAGCAGTACTTC.

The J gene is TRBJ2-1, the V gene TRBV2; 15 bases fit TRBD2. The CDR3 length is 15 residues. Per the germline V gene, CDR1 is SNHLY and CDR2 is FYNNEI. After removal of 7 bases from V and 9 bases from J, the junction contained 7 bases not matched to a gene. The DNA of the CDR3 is TGTGCCAGCACCCTAGGACTAGCGGGAGGGGTTGAGCAGTTCTTC. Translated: CASTLGLAGGVEQFF.

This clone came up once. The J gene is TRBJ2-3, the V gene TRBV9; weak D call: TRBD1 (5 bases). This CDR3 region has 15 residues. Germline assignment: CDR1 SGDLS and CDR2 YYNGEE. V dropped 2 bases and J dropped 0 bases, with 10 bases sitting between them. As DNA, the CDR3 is TGTGCCAGCAGCGTTTCGCCAGGGAGCACAGATACGCAGTATTTT. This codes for CASSVSPGSTDTQYF.

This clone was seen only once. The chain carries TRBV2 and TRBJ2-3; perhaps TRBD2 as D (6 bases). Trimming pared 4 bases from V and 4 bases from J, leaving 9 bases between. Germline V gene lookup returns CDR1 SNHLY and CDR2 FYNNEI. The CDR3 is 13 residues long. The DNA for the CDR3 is TGTGCCAGCAGTGTCGGAGGGCCAGATACGCAGTATTTT. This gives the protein CASSVGGPDTQYF.

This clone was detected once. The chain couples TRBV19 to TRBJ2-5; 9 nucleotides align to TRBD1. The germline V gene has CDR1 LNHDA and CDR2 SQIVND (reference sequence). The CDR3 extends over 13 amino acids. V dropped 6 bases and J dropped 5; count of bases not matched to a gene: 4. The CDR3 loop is CASRVTGGETQYF. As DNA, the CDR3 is TGTGCCAGTAGGGTTACAGGGGGCGAGACCCAGTACTTC.

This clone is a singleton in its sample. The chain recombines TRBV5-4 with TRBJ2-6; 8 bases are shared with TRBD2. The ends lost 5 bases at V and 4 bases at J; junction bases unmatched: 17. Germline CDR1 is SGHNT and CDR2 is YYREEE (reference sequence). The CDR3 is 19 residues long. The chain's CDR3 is CASSFGGSGSRTGANVLTF. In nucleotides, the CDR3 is TGTGCCAGCAGTTTTGGGGGGAGCGGGAGTCGGACCGGGGCCAACGTCCTGACTTTC.

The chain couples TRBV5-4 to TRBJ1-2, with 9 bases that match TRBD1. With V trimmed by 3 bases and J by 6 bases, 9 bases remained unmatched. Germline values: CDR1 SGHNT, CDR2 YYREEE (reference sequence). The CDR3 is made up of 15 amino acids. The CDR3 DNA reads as TGTGCCAGCAGCTCCGCCGGGACAGGGCCTCATGGCTACACCTTC. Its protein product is CASSSAGTGPHGYTF.

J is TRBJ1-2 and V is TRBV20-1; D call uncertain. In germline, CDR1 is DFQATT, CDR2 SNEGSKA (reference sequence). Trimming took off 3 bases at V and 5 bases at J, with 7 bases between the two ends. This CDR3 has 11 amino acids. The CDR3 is CSASPNYGYTF. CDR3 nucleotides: TGCAGTGCTAGTCCCAATTATGGCTACACCTTC.

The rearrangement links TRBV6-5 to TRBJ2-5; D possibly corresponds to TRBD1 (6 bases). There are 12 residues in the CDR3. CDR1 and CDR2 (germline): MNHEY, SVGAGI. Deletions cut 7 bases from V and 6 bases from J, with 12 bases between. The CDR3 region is CASTDRAKTQYF. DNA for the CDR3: TGTGCCAGCACGGACAGAGCGAAGACCCAGTACTTC.

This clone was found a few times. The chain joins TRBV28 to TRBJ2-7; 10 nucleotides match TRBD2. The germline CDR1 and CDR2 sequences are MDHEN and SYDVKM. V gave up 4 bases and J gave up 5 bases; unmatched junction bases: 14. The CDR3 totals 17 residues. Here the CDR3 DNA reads TGTGCCAGCAGTTCCCTATTGTTTGCTAGCGGGAGAAACGAGCAGTACTTC. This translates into CASSSLLFASGRNEQYF.

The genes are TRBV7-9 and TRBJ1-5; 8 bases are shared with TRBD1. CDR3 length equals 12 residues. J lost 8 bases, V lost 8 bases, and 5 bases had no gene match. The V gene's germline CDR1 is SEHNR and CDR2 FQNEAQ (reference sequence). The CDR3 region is CASSGGLEPQHF. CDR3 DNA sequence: TGTGCCAGCTCAGGGGGCCTTGAGCCCCAGCATTTT.

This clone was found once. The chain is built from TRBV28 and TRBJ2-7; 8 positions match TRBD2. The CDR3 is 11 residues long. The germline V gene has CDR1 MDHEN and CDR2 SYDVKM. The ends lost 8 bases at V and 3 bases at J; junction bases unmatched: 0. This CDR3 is CASREGYEQYF. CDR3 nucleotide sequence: TGTGCCAGCCGGGAGGGCTACGAGCAGTACTTC.

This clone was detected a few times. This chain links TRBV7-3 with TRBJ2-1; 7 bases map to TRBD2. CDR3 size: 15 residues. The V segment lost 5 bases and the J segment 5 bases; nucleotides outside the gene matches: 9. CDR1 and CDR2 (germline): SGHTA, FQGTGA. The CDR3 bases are TGTGCCAGCAGCCCCTGGGCGGGAGAAAACAATGAGCAGTTCTTC. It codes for CASSPWAGENNEQFF.

The CDR3 DNA reads as TGTGCCAGTAGTTCTAGACTAGCGGGACTGCAGTACTTC. Its protein is CASSSRLAGLQYF. The chain couples TRBV19 to TRBJ2-7; 11 bases align to TRBD2. CDR1 LNHDA and CDR2 SQIVND come from the germline V gene (reference sequence). This CDR3 contains 13 residues. Trimming took 5 bases from V and 9 from J; bases not matched to a gene: 6. Drawing the rest from reference TRBV19 and TRBJ2-7, the complete variable domain is DGGITQSPKYLFRKEGQNVTLSCEQNLNHDAMYWYRQDPGQGLRLIYYSQIVNDFQKGDIAEGYSVSREKKESFPLTVTSAQKNPTAFYLCASSSRLAGLQYFGPGTRLTVT.

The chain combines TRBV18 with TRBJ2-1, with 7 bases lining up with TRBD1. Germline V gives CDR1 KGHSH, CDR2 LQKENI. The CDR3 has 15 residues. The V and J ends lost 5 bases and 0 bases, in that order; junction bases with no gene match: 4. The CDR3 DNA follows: TGTGCCAGCTCATTATCAGGGGGCTCCTACAATGAGCAGTTCTTC. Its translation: CASSLSGGSYNEQFF.

CDR3 residues: CASGLAGGSSYNEQFF. DNA for the CDR3: TGTGCCAGCGGACTAGCGGGAGGGAGCTCCTACAATGAGCAGTTCTTC. The V and J genes are TRBV4-2 and TRBJ2-1; the match to TRBD2 covers 15 bases. The germline CDR1 and CDR2 sequences are LGHNA and YNFKEQ. This CDR3 contains 16 residues. V dropped 8 bases and J dropped 0; count of bases not matched to a gene: 2.

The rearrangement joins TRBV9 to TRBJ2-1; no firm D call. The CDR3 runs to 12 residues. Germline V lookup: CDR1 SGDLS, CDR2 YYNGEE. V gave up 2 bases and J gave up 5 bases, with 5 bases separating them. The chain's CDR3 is CASSVLHNEQFF. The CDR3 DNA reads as TGTGCCAGCAGCGTCCTACACAATGAGCAGTTCTTC.

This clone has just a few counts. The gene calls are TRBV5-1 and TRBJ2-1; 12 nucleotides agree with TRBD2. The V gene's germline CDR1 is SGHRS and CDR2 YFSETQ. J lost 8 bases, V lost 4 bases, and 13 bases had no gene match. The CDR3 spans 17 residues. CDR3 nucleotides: TGCGCCAGCAGCCCCCGACTAGCGGGAGAAGCGGGCGATGAGCAGTTCTTC. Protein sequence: CASSPRLAGEAGDEQFF. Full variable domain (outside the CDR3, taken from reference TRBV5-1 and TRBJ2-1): KAGVTQTPRYLIKTRGQQVTLSCSPISGHRSVSWYQQTPGQGLQFLFEYFSETQRNKGNFPGRFSGRQFSNSRSEMNVSTLELGDSALYLCASSPRLAGEAGDEQFFGPGTRLTVL.